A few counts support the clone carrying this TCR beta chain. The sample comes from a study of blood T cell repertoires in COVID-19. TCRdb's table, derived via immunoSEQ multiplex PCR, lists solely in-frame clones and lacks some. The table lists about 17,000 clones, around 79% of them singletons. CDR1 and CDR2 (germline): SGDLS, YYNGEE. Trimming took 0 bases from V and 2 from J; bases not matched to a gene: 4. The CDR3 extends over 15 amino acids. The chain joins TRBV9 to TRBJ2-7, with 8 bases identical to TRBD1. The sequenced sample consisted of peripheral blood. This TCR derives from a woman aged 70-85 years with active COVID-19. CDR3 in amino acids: CASSVDPQGAYEQYF. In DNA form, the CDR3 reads TGTGCCAGCAGCGTAGACCCACAGGGGGCCTACGAGCAGTACTTC.